This T cell receptor beta chain was sequenced during a study of blood T cell repertoires in COVID-19. Study-level background: Specimens from acute and convalescent COVID-19 originated in the United States, Italy and Spain. PBMCs, B-cell-depleted T cells, or T cells provided the cDNA or gDNA that made up the material.

It was during active infection that Seattle patients were enrolled and then longitudinally followed. As handled by the study authors: Estimation of nucleated cell counts was performed using reference gene primer amplification. The data were produced by immunoSEQ multiplex PCR, yet TCRdb's version contains in-frame clones alone and is incomplete. V and J calls and clone size follow that table, whereas D and trimming were derived from the DNA. The sample shows 350,000 or so clones, more than 70% of them seen only once. Trimming removed 7 bases from V and 10 bases from J; junction bases left unmatched: 9. CDR1 is MNHEY and CDR2 is SVGAGI in the germline V gene. The CDR3 covers 13 residues.

Material: peripheral blood. The V gene is TRBV6-5, the J gene TRBJ2-1; 8 bases line up with TRBD1. The sequence was obtained from a woman in her sixties with COVID-19, enrolled during active disease. In nucleotides, the CDR3 is TGTGCCAGCACCGGGACAGGACCTGGAGAGCAGTTCTTC. Amino acids: CASTGTGPGEQFF.